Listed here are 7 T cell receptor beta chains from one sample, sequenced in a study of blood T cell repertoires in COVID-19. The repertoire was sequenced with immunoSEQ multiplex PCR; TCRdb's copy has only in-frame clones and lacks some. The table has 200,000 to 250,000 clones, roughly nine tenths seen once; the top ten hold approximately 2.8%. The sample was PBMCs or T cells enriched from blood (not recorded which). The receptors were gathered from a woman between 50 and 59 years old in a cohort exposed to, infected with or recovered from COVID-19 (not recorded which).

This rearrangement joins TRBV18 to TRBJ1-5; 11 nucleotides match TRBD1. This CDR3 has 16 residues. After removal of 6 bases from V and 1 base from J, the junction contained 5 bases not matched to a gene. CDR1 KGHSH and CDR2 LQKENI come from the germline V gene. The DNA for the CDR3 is TGTGCCAGCTCGCCGGGACAGGGGGGGAGCAATCAGCCCCAGCATTTT. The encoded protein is CASSPGQGGSNQPQHF.

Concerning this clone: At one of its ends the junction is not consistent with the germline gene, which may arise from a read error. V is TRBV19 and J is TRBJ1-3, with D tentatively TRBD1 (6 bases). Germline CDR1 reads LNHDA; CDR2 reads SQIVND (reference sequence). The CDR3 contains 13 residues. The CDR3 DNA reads TGTGCCAGTAGACACCCGGGAGGGGGTATAGAAAATTTT. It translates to CASRHPGGGIENF.

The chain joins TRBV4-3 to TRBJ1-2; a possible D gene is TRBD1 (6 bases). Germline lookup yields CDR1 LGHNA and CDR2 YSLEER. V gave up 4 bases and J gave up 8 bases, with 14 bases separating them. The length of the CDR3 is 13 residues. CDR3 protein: CASSLNRAEGYTF. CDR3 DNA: TGCGCCAGCAGCCTTAACAGGGCGGAAGGCTACACCTTC.

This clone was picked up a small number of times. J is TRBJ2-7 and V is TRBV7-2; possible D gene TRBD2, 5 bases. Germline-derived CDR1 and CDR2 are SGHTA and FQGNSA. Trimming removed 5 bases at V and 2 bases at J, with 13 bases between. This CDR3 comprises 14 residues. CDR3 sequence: CASSKGLDTYEQYF. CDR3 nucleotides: TGTGCCAGCAGCAAAGGACTGGATACCTACGAGCAGTACTTC.

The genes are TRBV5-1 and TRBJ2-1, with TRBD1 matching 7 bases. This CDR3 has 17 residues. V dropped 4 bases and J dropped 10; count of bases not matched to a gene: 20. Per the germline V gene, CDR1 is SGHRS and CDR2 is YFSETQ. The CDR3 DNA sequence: TGCGCCAGCAGCCAAATACCGGGACAGCTTCCTGGGGAAGAGCAGTTCTTC. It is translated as CASSQIPGQLPGEEQFF.

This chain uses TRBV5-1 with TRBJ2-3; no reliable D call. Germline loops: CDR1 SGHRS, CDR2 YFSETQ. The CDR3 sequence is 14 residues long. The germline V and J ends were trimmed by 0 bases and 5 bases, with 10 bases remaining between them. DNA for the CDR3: TGCGCCAGCAGCTTGGGCAGAAAAAAAGATACGCAGTATTTT. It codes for CASSLGRKKDTQYF. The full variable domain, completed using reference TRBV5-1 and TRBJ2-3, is KAGVTQTPRYLIKTRGQQVTLSCSPISGHRSVSWYQQTPGQGLQFLFEYFSETQRNKGNFPGRFSGRQFSNSRSEMNVSTLELGDSALYLCASSLGRKKDTQYFGPGTRLTVL.

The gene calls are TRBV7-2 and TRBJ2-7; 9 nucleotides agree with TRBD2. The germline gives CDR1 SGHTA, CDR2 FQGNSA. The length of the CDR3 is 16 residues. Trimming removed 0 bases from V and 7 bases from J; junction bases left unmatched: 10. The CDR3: CASSLAGGGAQGEQYF. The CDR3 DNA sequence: TGTGCCAGCAGCTTAGCTGGCGGGGGGGCGCAAGGTGAGCAGTACTTC.